This T cell receptor (beta chain) was sequenced during a study of blood T cell repertoires in COVID-19. Donors in Cohort 3 who had recovered were those with two negative PCRs, healthcare professional clearance, or resolution of their symptoms. Some clones are missing from TCRdb's copy, which holds only in-frame ones; the method was immunoSEQ multiplex PCR. The data contain 150,000 to 200,000 clones, roughly 80% of them seen just once; the ten biggest clones take up 15% to 20%. This CDR3 comprises 15 residues. After removal of 7 bases from V and 1 base from J, the junction contained 9 bases not matched to a gene. Looked up from germline, CDR1 is SEHNR and CDR2 is FQNEAQ (reference sequence).

The receptor was derived from a woman aged 45-65 years who had recovered from COVID-19. This chain uses TRBV7-9 with TRBJ1-1, with 7 bases identical to TRBD1. Material for sequencing was PBMCs or T cells enriched from blood (not recorded which). CDR3 nucleotide sequence: TGTGCCAGCAACCGGGACAGAAATTCGAACACTGAAGCTTTCTTT. It specifies CASNRDRNSNTEAFF.